The rows below give T cell receptor beta chains drawn from one sample of a study of cytomegalovirus exposure and HLA in healthy donors. Data came from immunoSEQ multiplex PCR; TCRdb stores just in-frame clones and leaves some out. The sample lists 120,000 or so clones, roughly 74% seen once, with under 6.5% in the top ten. Sample: PBMCs. The receptors come from a woman between 50 and 59 years old in good health and CMV-seropositive. Each CDR3 is given with its conserved first and last residue. Clone size is not always given. Where it is, it says once, few, many or a class for expanded clones.

clone_size v_call cdr3_length cdr3_aa
- TRBV5-1 16 CASSLAGGGGTDTQYF
once TRBV9 14 CASSSSYDQETQYF
- TRBV2 14 CASSWGQSNYEQYF
- TRBV7-8 14 CASTLDEQDRELFF
- TRBV6-6 15 CASSYLGRGGREQYF
- TRBV9 15 CASSLPSGGTGELFF
- TRBV2 14 CASSELSLYYEQYF
- TRBV5-1 12 CASSLAGEGYTF
- TRBV9 15 CASSAGGTGSQPQHF
few TRBV7-9 16 CASSYQQGENNQPQHF
- TRBV19 14 CASSVGRDSYGYTF
- TRBV6-5 14 CASSYRDRTDPQHF
- TRBV7-2 11 CASSLSDTQYF